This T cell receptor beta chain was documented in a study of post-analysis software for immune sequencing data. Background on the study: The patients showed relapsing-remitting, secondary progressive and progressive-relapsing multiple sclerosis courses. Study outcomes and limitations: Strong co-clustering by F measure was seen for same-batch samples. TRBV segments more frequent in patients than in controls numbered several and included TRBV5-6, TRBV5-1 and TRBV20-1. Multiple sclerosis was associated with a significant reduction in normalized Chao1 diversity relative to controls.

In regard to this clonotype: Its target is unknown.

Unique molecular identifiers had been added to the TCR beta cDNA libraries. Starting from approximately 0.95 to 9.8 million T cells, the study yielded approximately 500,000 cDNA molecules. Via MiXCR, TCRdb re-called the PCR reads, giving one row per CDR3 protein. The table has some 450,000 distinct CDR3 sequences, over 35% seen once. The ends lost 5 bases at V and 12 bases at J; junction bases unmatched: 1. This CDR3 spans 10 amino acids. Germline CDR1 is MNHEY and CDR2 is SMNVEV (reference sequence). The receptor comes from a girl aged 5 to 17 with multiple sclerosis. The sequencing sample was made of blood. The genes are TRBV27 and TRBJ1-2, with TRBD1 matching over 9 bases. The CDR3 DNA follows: TGTGCCAGCAGTAGGGACAGGGACACCTTC. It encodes CASSRDRDTF.